A selection of T cell receptor beta chains follows, all from one sample in a study of T cells in Graves' hyperthyroidism and ophthalmopathy. TCRdb itself ran the multiplex PCR reads through MiXCR, one entry per CDR3 protein. The sample gives roughly 750,000 distinct CDR3 sequences, roughly 17% of which show up once; over 7.5% is in the top ten. Sequenced sample: blood. These receptor sequences come from a man younger than 35 with Graves' hyperthyroidism. Each CDR3 is given with its conserved first and last residue. The D gene is left open where the match is weak. The size field is filled for only some rows; it gives once, few, many or a size class.

abundance	d_gene	v_gene	j_gene	CDR3aa	CDR3nt
many	.	TRBV28	TRBJ2-2	CASSFLNTGELFF	TGTGCCAGCAGTTTCCTGAACACCGGGGAGCTGTTTTTT
few	.	TRBV7-2	TRBJ2-2	CASSLWGPNTGELFF	TGTGCCAGCAGCTTATGGGGGCCGAACACCGGGGAGCTGTTTTTT
.	.	TRBV7-2	TRBJ2-5	CASSLGDSAMLTQYF	TGTGCCAGCAGCTTGGGGGATAGCGCCATGTTGACCCAGTACTTC
.	.	TRBV20-1	TRBJ2-6	CSASSDRVRNVLTF	TGCAGTGCGTCGTCGGACCGGGTCCGCAACGTCCTGACTTTC
.	.	TRBV2	TRBJ2-2	CASSVLGIAGELFF	TGTGCCAGCAGTGTTCTGGGAATAGCCGGGGAGCTGTTTTTT
few	TRBD1	TRBV27	TRBJ1-6	CASSLRQGWRSPLHF	TGTGCCAGCAGCCTCCGACAGGGTTGGAGATCACCCCTCCACTTT
many	.	TRBV27	TRBJ2-7	CASSSLTTGSYEQYF	TGTGCCAGCAGTTCCCTCACGACTGGATCCTACGAGCAGTACTTC
many	TRBD1	TRBV13	TRBJ2-1	CASSSTGTGFIGVRGNEQFF	TGTGCCAGCAGCTCCACCGGGACAGGGTTTATCGGTGTTAGAGGTAATGAGCAGTTCTTC
many	TRBD1	TRBV28	TRBJ2-5	CASSTYAGQVQETQYF	TGTGCCAGCAGTACGTACGCGGGACAGGTCCAAGAGACCCAGTACTTC
.	.	TRBV28	TRBJ2-1	CASSLDPVMTPIRAYYNEQFF	TGTGCCAGCAGTTTAGACCCAGTTATGACACCCATTCGGGCTTACTACAATGAGCAGTTCTTC
.	.	TRBV20-1	TRBJ2-7	CSARVLLQGYEQYF	TGCAGTGCTAGAGTTCTTTTACAGGGTTACGAGCAGTACTTC
many	.	TRBV6-1	TRBJ2-7	CASSPPPRPSYEQYF	TGTGCCAGCAGCCCGCCCCCCAGGCCCTCCTACGAGCAGTACTTC
.	.	TRBV20-1	TRBJ2-3	CSASGPSVWQYF	TGCAGTGCTAGCGGCCCTAGCGTCTGGCAGTATTTT
.	.	TRBV20-1	TRBJ2-1	CSALQGKSSYNEQFF	TGCAGTGCGCTCCAGGGGAAGAGCTCCTACAATGAGCAGTTCTTC
few	.	TRBV7-9	TRBJ2-7	CASSLEQGSDEQYF	TGTGCCAGCAGCTTAGAACAGGGTAGCGACGAGCAGTACTTC
.	TRBD1	TRBV25-1	TRBJ1-6	CASSRRTGRNSPLHF	TGTGCCAGCAGTAGACGGACAGGGAGGAATTCACCCCTCCACTTT
many	.	TRBV29-1	TRBJ2-1	CSVPGGVQSLYNEQFF	TGCAGCGTTCCCGGGGGTGTCCAATCCTTATACAATGAGCAGTTCTTC
many	TRBD1	TRBV7-9	TRBJ2-1	CASSSMGQGVNNEQFF	TGTGCCAGCAGCTCTATGGGACAGGGTGTCAACAATGAGCAGTTCTTC
many	TRBD1	TRBV2	TRBJ2-7	CASSDRDRPYEQYF	TGTGCCAGCAGTGATCGGGACAGACCCTACGAGCAGTACTTC
few	.	TRBV19	TRBJ2-3	CASSKQEPSYTDTQYF	TGTGCCAGTAGTAAGCAGGAACCGTCATACACAGATACGCAGTATTTT
.	TRBD2	TRBV9	TRBJ2-7	CASSVEGGLAGGDEQYF	TGTGCCAGCAGCGTAGAAGGGGGACTAGCGGGAGGAGACGAGCAGTACTTC
.	.	TRBV19	TRBJ1-2	CASATEFYGYTF	TGTGCCAGTGCGACTGAGTTCTATGGCTACACCTTC
many	TRBD1	TRBV11-1	TRBJ2-4	CASSFVKGGENIQYF	TGTGCCAGCAGCTTCGTCAAAGGGGGCGAGAACATTCAGTACTTC
many	.	TRBV28	TRBJ2-5	CASSWGEETQYF	TGTGCCAGCAGTTGGGGGGAAGAGACCCAGTACTTC
few	.	TRBV4-1	TRBJ1-1	CASSSRGKNTEAFF	TGCGCCAGCAGCAGCCGGGGCAAGAACACTGAAGCTTTCTTT
few	.	TRBV20-1	TRBJ1-5	CSARTTGDTDSNQPQHF	TGCAGTGCTAGGACTACCGGGGACACCGATAGCAATCAGCCCCAGCATTTT
many	TRBD2	TRBV18	TRBJ2-1	CASSHTSGGHNEQFF	TGTGCCAGCTCACATACTAGCGGGGGACACAATGAGCAGTTCTTC
many	.	TRBV20-1	TRBJ1-2	CSAKGGGYTF	TGCAGTGCTAAGGGGGGAGGCTACACCTTC
.	TRBD2	TRBV18	TRBJ2-1	CASSPGLAGEVYEQFF	TGTGCCAGCTCACCCGGACTAGCGGGAGAAGTATATGAGCAGTTCTTC
.	TRBD2	TRBV7-9	TRBJ2-1	CASSFVASGNNEQFF	TGTGCCAGCAGCTTTGTGGCTAGCGGGAACAATGAGCAGTTCTTC
few	TRBD1	TRBV27	TRBJ2-7	CASSVQGGEQYF	TGTGCCAGCAGTGTACAGGGGGGCGAGCAGTACTTC
once	.	TRBV9	TRBJ2-1	CASSVSGLHNEQFF	TGTGCCAGCAGCGTGTCGGGACTTCACAATGAGCAGTTCTTC
many	TRBD1	TRBV30	TRBJ1-2	CACRDRANYGYTF	TGTGCCTGCCGGGACAGGGCTAACTATGGCTACACCTTC
.	.	TRBV7-2	TRBJ1-1	CASSLRGPTNTEAFF	TGTGCCAGCAGCTTACGGGGGCCAACGAACACTGAAGCTTTCTTT
many	TRBD2	TRBV28	TRBJ2-2	CASSTRLAGDTGELFF	TGTGCCAGCAGCACCCGACTAGCGGGGGACACCGGGGAGCTGTTTTTT
many	.	TRBV5-1	TRBJ1-1	CASSTFTGEAFF	TGCGCCAGCAGCACATTTACAGGTGAAGCTTTCTTT
.	TRBD1	TRBV19	TRBJ1-1	CASRSTGFEAFF	TGTGCCAGTAGATCGACAGGGTTTGAAGCTTTCTTT
.	.	TRBV5-4	TRBJ2-2	CASSLLSRDTGELFF	TGTGCCAGCAGCTTGTTATCAAGGGACACCGGGGAGCTGTTTTTT
many	.	TRBV6-1	TRBJ1-4	CASSEPPQSGKLFF	TGTGCCAGCAGTGAACCGCCACAGTCTGGGAAACTGTTTTTT
many	TRBD1	TRBV18	TRBJ1-5	CASSPSTGYNQPQHF	TGTGCCAGCTCACCATCGACAGGGTACAATCAGCCCCAGCATTTT
many	TRBD2	TRBV5-5	TRBJ2-3	CASSLLAGLTDTQYF	TGTGCCAGCAGCCTCCTAGCGGGACTTACAGATACGCAGTATTTT